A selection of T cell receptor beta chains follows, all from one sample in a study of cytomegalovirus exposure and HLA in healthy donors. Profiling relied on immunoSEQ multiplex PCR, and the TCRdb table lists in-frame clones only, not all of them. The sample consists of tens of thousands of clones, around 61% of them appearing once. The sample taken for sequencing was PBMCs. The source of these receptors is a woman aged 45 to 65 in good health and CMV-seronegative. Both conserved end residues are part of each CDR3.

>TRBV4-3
CASSQERMVGGRVNQPQHF
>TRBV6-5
CASSLDRGQPQHF
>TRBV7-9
CASSSQGRGGNEKLFF
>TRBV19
CASLTQGDGTEAFF
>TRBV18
CASSMGRDEKLFF
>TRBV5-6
CASSLGWGRGNTIYF
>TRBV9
CASSAREPSVGNTIYF
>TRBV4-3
CASSQGAGVVQETQYF
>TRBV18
CASSPGLANTGELFF
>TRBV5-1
CASSLASAGGINEQFF
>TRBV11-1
CASSLGQGDPYEQYF
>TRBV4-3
CASSQGQGAQLYGYTF
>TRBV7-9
CASSLGSAGGGETQYF
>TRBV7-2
CASSPFLRGGYTF
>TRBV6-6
CASSYGGTEENYEQYF
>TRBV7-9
CASSPRGMGRSSYEQYF
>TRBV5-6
CASSGTGDIYGYTF
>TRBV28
CASSSHRGDQPQHF
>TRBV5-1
CASSLQGAGGPGEQFF
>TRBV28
CASSSPQRF
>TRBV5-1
CASSLEGLSYEQYF
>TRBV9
CASSVGSTSSYEQYF
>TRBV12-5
CASGLGETSGGPYEQFF
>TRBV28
CASSLGTGGRYTEAFF
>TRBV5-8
CASSPATSADTQYF
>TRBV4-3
CASSQDDSLSEQYF
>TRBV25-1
CASRPTGTAYEQYF
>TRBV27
CASSFQGAPYEQYF
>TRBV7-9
CASSLGERKAFF
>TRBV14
CASSQLVGQDYGYTF
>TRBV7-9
CASSSTGNQPQHF
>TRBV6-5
CASRVQGGDTIYF